The T cell receptor beta chain under discussion was sequenced for a study of regulatory T cells in long-lasting Graves disease. Arm-PCR of CDR3 regions and iRepertoire HTBI primers were used to build TCR beta libraries. TCRdb ran MiXCR on the multiplex PCR reads and lists one entry per CDR3 protein. The table shows around 400,000 distinct CDR3 sequences, with roughly a sixth occurring only once. V was cut by 6 bases and J by 6 bases, with 19 bases left in between. Germline CDR1 KGHDR, CDR2 SFDVKD. The CDR3 loop spans 15 amino acids. Described time point: newly diagnosed GD, antithyroid drugs for less than 3 months. Construction of the TCR library relied on RNA isolated from PBMCs. Patients came from an endocrinology department in Xi'an, China. This clonotype was seen more than once but under ten times. Its antigen remains unknown. Study observations and caveats: Clonotypes that were public and shared totalled some 2,900 in persistent patients versus about 1,000 in new patients.

The sequence came from a female donor with Graves disease. The specimen was peripheral blood mononuclear cells (PBMCs), collected at new diagnosis, from a patient treated with antithyroid drugs. The rearrangement links TRBV24-1 to TRBJ1-1; no clear D gene. The DNA for the CDR3 is TGTGCCACCAGTCGGGGTATACCACCTAGGGCTGAAGCTTTCTTT. Protein: CATSRGIPPRAEAFF.